This TCR beta chain stems from a study of blood T cell repertoires in COVID-19. Germline CDR1 LGHNA, CDR2 YNFKEQ. Trimming at V came to 1 base and at J to 3 bases, leaving 8 bases not matched to a gene. This CDR3 is built from 17 residues. Repertoires were generated with immunoSEQ multiplex PCR, while TCRdb's copy carries only in-frame clones and drops some. The sample includes some 160,000 clones, around 91% of them seen just once. The chain joins TRBV4-2 to TRBJ2-1; 8 bases align to TRBD2. This clonotype was obtained from a woman between 55 and 75 years old with active COVID-19. Sequenced: peripheral blood. For the CDR3, the DNA is TGTGCCAGCAGCCAAGGGGATAGCGGGGCGGGCTACAATGAGCAGTTCTTC. This sequence encodes CASSQGDSGAGYNEQFF.